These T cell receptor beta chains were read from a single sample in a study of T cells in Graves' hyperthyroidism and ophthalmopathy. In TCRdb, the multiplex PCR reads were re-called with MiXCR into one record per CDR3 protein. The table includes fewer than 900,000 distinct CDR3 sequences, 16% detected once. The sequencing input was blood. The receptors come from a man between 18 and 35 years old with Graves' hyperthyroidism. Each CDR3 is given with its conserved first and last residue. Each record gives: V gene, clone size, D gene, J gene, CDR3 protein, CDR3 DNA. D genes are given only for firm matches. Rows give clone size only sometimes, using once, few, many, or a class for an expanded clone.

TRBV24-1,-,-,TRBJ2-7,CATSDSSQGSSYEQYF,TGTGCCACCAGTGATAGTTCACAGGGAAGCTCCTACGAGCAGTACTTC
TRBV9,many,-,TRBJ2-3,CASSVAVGVSTDTQYF,TGTGCCAGCAGCGTAGCTGTTGGGGTTAGCACAGATACGCAGTATTTT
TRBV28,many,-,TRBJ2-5,CASTTGALEETQYF,TGTGCCAGCACTACTGGGGCTTTGGAGGAGACCCAGTACTTC
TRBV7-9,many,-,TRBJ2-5,CASSRNAGVGGQETQYF,TGTGCCAGCAGCCGCAATGCCGGAGTCGGGGGTCAAGAGACCCAGTACTTC
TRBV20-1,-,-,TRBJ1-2,CSARGVDWTGWNGYTF,TGCAGTGCTAGGGGGGTGGACTGGACGGGTTGGAATGGCTACACCTTC
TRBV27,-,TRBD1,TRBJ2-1,CASSLTAVWTGDEQFF,TGTGCCAGCAGTTTAACAGCAGTTTGGACAGGGGATGAGCAGTTCTTC
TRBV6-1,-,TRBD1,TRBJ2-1,CASTHGTGVNEQFF,TGTGCCAGCACCCACGGGACAGGGGTAAATGAGCAGTTCTTC
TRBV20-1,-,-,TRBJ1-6,CSARVPTSYNSPLHF,TGCAGTGCTAGAGTGCCAACCTCCTATAATTCACCCCTCCACTTT
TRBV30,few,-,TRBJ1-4,CAWTGATNEKLFF,TGTGCCTGGACCGGTGCAACTAATGAAAAACTGTTTTTT
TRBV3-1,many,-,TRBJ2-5,CASSLKGGGISQETQYF,TGTGCCAGCAGCCTCAAGGGTGGCGGGATTTCCCAAGAGACCCAGTACTTC
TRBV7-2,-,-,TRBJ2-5,CASSLTAGSETQYF,TGTGCCAGCAGCTTAACGGCAGGCAGTGAGACCCAGTACTTC
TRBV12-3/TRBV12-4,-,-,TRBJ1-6,CASSHPGQDSPLHF,TGTGCCAGCAGCCACCCGGGACAAGATTCACCCCTCCACTTT
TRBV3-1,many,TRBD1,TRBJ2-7,CASTPRTGATYEQYF,TGTGCCAGCACCCCAAGGACAGGGGCAACCTACGAGCAGTACTTC
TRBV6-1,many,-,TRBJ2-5,CASSGVEKRPRWTQYF,TGTGCCAGCAGTGGCGTTGAGAAGAGGCCCCGGTGGACCCAGTACTTC
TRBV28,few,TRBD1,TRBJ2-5,CASSSPGQGALETQYF,TGTGCCAGCAGTTCCCCCGGACAGGGGGCATTAGAGACCCAGTACTTC
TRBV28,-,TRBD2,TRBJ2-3,CASSYRGAGAQYF,TGTGCCAGCAGTTACCGAGGAGCGGGAGCTCAGTATTTT
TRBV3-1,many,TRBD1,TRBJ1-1,CASSQAGTENTEAFF,TGTGCCAGCAGCCAGGCCGGGACAGAGAACACTGAAGCTTTCTTT
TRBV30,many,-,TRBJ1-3,CAWSPEYSGNTIYF,TGTGCCTGGAGTCCAGAATACTCTGGAAACACCATATATTTT
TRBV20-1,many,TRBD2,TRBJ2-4,CSARALAGGLDIQYF,TGCAGTGCTAGAGCACTAGCGGGAGGATTGGACATTCAGTACTTC
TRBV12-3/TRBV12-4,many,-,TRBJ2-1,CASSVRDPQFF,TGTGCCAGCAGTGTCCGGGACCCGCAGTTCTTC
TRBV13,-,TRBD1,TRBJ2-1,CTSSVGLGQGGEQFF,TGTACCAGCAGCGTAGGACTGGGACAGGGAGGCGAGCAGTTCTTC
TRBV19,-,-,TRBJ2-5,CASSIGYVGGGPSHF,TGTGCCAGTAGTATAGGTTACGTCGGTGGTGGACCCAGCCACTTC
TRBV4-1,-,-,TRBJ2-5,CASSQVSGSETQYF,TGCGCCAGCAGCCAAGTATCGGGATCAGAGACCCAGTACTTC
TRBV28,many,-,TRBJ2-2,CASRPPLDGFTGELFF,TGTGCCAGCAGGCCCCCCCTGGACGGATTCACCGGGGAGCTGTTTTTT
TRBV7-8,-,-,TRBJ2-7,CASSSWTDAYEQYF,TGTGCCAGCAGCTCGTGGACGGACGCCTACGAGCAGTACTTC
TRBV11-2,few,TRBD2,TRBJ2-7,CASSLIRDYYEQYF,TGTGCCAGCAGCTTGATCAGGGACTACTACGAGCAGTACTTC
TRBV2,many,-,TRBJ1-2,CASSEALGGIEGYTF,TGTGCCAGCAGTGAAGCGCTCGGAGGGATCGAGGGCTACACCTTC
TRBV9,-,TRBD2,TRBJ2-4,CASSSPGAGLAKNIQYF,TGTGCCAGCAGCTCCCCAGGAGCGGGGCTAGCCAAAAACATTCAGTACTTC
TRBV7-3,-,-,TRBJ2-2,CASSVQGPGELFF,TGTGCCAGCAGCGTACAGGGCCCCGGGGAGCTGTTTTTT